The subject of this entry is one T cell receptor beta chain. This specimen belongs to a study of blood T cell repertoires in COVID-19. Profiling relied on immunoSEQ multiplex PCR, and the TCRdb table lists in-frame clones only, not all of them. The sample lists about 180,000 clones, 70% to 90% seen once, with around 2.6% in the top ten. This receptor was taken from a man in his forties with active or convalescent COVID-19. Source material: peripheral blood.

In nucleotides, the CDR3 is TGTGCCAGCAGCTTGGAAGGGACAAGGGGGTACGAGCAGTACTTC. As protein: CASSLEGTRGYEQYF. The chain links TRBV7-2 to TRBJ2-7; TRBD1 is a possible D gene (6 bases). The V gene's germline CDR1 is SGHTA and CDR2 FQGNSA. Trimming pared 3 bases from V and 4 bases from J, leaving 16 bases between. There are 15 residues in the CDR3.